This TCR beta chain is drawn from a study of post-analysis software for immune sequencing data. To note about this clonotype: What it binds is not known.

Study-wide findings and caveats: The study found TRBV5-6, TRBV5-1 and TRBV20-1 among about 5 TRBV segments more frequent in patients than controls. In multiple sclerosis, normalized Chao1 diversity was significantly below that of controls. Pronounced co-clustering by F measure was evident among identically batched samples.

The CDR3 consists of 20 residues. V shed 3 bases and J shed 4 bases, with 30 bases lying between them. CDR1 is MNHEY, CDR2 SMNVEV, per germline (reference sequence). Incorporated into the TCR beta cDNA libraries were unique molecular identifiers, which served to reduce PCR and sequencing biases. A single record per CDR3 protein comes from TCRdb applying MiXCR to the PCR reads. The sample has 400,000 to 500,000 distinct CDR3 sequences; 39% are singletons. The receptor comes from a girl aged 2 to 9 with multiple sclerosis. The sample consisted of blood. The chain has TRBV27 and TRBJ2-5; a weak D match, TRBD1 (6 bases). The CDR3 spells CASSFLSTFLTGASGETQYF. CDR3 in DNA: TGTGCCAGCAGTTTCCTTTCCACATTCCTGACAGGCGCCTCAGGAGAGACCCAGTACTTC.